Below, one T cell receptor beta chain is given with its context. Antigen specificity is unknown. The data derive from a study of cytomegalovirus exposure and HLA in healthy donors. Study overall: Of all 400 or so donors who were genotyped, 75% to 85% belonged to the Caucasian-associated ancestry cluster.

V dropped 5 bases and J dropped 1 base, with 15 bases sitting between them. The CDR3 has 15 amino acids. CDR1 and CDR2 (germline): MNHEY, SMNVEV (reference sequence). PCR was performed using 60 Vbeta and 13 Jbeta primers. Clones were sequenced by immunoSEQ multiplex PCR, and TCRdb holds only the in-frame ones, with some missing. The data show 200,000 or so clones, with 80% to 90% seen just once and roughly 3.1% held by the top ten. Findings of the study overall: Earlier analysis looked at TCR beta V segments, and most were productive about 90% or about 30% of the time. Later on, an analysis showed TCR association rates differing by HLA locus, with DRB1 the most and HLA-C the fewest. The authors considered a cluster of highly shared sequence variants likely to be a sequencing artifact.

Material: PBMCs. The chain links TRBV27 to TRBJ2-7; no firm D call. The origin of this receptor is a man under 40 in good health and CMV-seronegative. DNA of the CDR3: TGTGCCAGCAGTCCCGGTCGCCTTAGTTCCTACGAGCAGTACTTC. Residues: CASSPGRLSSYEQYF.